These T cell receptor beta chains were read from a single sample in a study of patients and donors after allogeneic stem cell transplantation. TCRdb called the RT-PCR reads again in MiXCR, with one record for every CDR3 protein. The data contain roughly 940,000 distinct CDR3 sequences, 18% of them singletons. Sequences were obtained from blood, either unsorted or a sorted T cell fraction (not recorded which). The receptors originated from a human donor who was either an allogeneic HSCT recipient or a stem cell or donor lymphocyte infusion donor (not recorded which). It is not recorded whose cells these are; they may come from a transplant donor. Both conserved end residues are part of each CDR3. D genes are given only for firm matches. Some rows mark clone size as missing; the rest say once, few, many or name a class of expanded clone.

CDR3 protein: CASSPLGGPGEKLFF
CDR3 DNA: TGTGCCAGCAGTCCCCTTGGTGGGCCGGGTGAAAAACTGTTTTTT
CDR3 length: 15
V gene: TRBV12-3/TRBV12-4
J gene: TRBJ1-4
D gene: NA
clone size: NA

CDR3 protein: CASSVGQGGTEAFF
CDR3 DNA: TGTGCCAGCAGTGTGGGGCAGGGCGGCACTGAAGCTTTCTTT
CDR3 length: 14
V gene: TRBV2
J gene: TRBJ1-1
D gene: NA
clone size: many

CDR3 protein: CSAWGANTQYF
CDR3 DNA: TGCAGTGCTTGGGGGGCAAATACGCAGTATTTT
CDR3 length: 11
V gene: TRBV29-1
J gene: TRBJ2-3
D gene: NA
clone size: many

CDR3 protein: CASSLVKGAGGRLEQFF
CDR3 DNA: TGTGCCAGCAGCTTAGTAAAGGGGGCGGGAGGGCGGTTGGAGCAGTTCTTC
CDR3 length: 17
V gene: TRBV11-2
J gene: TRBJ2-1
D gene: TRBD2
clone size: NA

CDR3 protein: CASSLPTSGRYEQFF
CDR3 DNA: TGTGCCAGCAGCTTACCGACTAGCGGGCGCTATGAGCAGTTCTTC
CDR3 length: 15
V gene: TRBV7-2
J gene: TRBJ2-1
D gene: TRBD2
clone size: few

CDR3 protein: CSPVSYNEQLF
CDR3 DNA: TGCAGCCCTGTATCCTACAATGAGCAGCTCTTC
CDR3 length: 11
V gene: TRBV29-1
J gene: TRBJ2-1
D gene: NA
clone size: NA

CDR3 protein: CATSDSGGTQYF
CDR3 DNA: TGTGCCACCAGTGACTCTGGAGGTACGCAGTATTTT
CDR3 length: 12
V gene: TRBV24-1
J gene: TRBJ2-3
D gene: NA
clone size: few

CDR3 protein: CSAYTSSSYNEQFF
CDR3 DNA: TGCAGTGCTTATACTTCCAGCTCCTACAATGAGCAGTTCTTC
CDR3 length: 14
V gene: TRBV20-1
J gene: TRBJ2-1
D gene: NA
clone size: NA

CDR3 protein: CSAKSGTGGKETQYF
CDR3 DNA: TGCAGCGCCAAATCCGGGACAGGGGGGAAAGAGACCCAGTACTTC
CDR3 length: 15
V gene: TRBV29-1
J gene: TRBJ2-5
D gene: TRBD1
clone size: NA

CDR3 protein: CASSVLLAGDRYFSSYNEQFF
CDR3 DNA: TGTGCCAGCAGTGTGTTACTAGCGGGGGACCGATACTTTAGCTCCTACAATGAGCAGTTCTTC
CDR3 length: 21
V gene: TRBV2
J gene: TRBJ2-1
D gene: TRBD2
clone size: NA

CDR3 protein: CAMGNTIYF
CDR3 DNA: TGTGCCATGGGGAACACCATATATTTT
CDR3 length: 9
V gene: TRBV12-3/TRBV12-4
J gene: TRBJ1-3
D gene: NA
clone size: NA

CDR3 protein: CASSVRGGSGNTIYF
CDR3 DNA: TGTGCCAGCAGCGTGAGGGGGGGCTCTGGAAACACCATATATTTT
CDR3 length: 15
V gene: TRBV9
J gene: TRBJ1-3
D gene: NA
clone size: NA

CDR3 protein: CSVNVQGFTGELFF
CDR3 DNA: TGCAGCGTCAATGTACAGGGTTTCACCGGGGAGCTGTTTTTT
CDR3 length: 14
V gene: TRBV29-1
J gene: TRBJ2-2
D gene: NA
clone size: NA

CDR3 protein: CSASLFRGGVYEQYF
CDR3 DNA: TGCAGTGCTAGCCTCTTTCGCGGGGGGGTATACGAGCAGTACTTC
CDR3 length: 15
V gene: TRBV20-1
J gene: TRBJ2-7
D gene: TRBD2
clone size: NA

CDR3 protein: CASSQAPSGDTEAFF
CDR3 DNA: TGCGCCAGCAGCCAAGCCCCATCCGGGGACACTGAAGCTTTCTTT
CDR3 length: 15
V gene: TRBV4-1
J gene: TRBJ1-1
D gene: NA
clone size: NA

CDR3 protein: CASSSTSGRARPGELFF
CDR3 DNA: TGTGCCAGCAGTTCTACTAGCGGGAGGGCCCGGCCCGGGGAGCTGTTTTTT
CDR3 length: 17
V gene: TRBV6-5
J gene: TRBJ2-2
D gene: TRBD2
clone size: few

CDR3 protein: CSARGANRGRSNTEAFF
CDR3 DNA: TGCAGTGCCCGGGGAGCTAACAGGGGGCGGTCGAACACTGAAGCTTTCTTT
CDR3 length: 17
V gene: TRBV20-1
J gene: TRBJ1-1
D gene: TRBD1
clone size: few

CDR3 protein: CASSVSGRGEKLFF
CDR3 DNA: TGTGCCAGCAGCGTGTCCGGGAGAGGCGAAAAACTGTTTTTT
CDR3 length: 14
V gene: TRBV5-6
J gene: TRBJ1-4
D gene: NA
clone size: few

CDR3 protein: CSAILTRGQPQHF
CDR3 DNA: TGCAGTGCTATACTGACCAGGGGACAGCCCCAGCATTTT
CDR3 length: 13
V gene: TRBV20-1
J gene: TRBJ1-5
D gene: NA
clone size: few

CDR3 protein: CSAKGEYEQYF
CDR3 DNA: TGCAGTGCTAAGGGAGAATACGAGCAGTACTTC
CDR3 length: 11
V gene: TRBV20-1
J gene: TRBJ2-7
D gene: NA
clone size: NA

CDR3 protein: CASSLSLSTWFF
CDR3 DNA: TGTGCCAGCAGCTTGTCACTGTCCACGTGGTTCTTC
CDR3 length: 12
V gene: TRBV5-6
J gene: TRBJ2-1
D gene: NA
clone size: NA

CDR3 protein: CASSPTSGADNEQFF
CDR3 DNA: TGTGCCAGCAGTCCCACTAGCGGCGCGGACAATGAGCAGTTCTTC
CDR3 length: 15
V gene: TRBV9
J gene: TRBJ2-1
D gene: TRBD2
clone size: NA

CDR3 protein: CASSKLGGTEAFF
CDR3 DNA: TGTGCCAGCAGCAAGTTGGGAGGCACTGAAGCTTTCTTT
CDR3 length: 13
V gene: TRBV5-5
J gene: TRBJ1-1
D gene: NA
clone size: NA

CDR3 protein: CASSQDRRAGGRQSPMNEQFF
CDR3 DNA: TGTGCCAGCAGCCAAGATCGGAGAGCGGGAGGGCGTCAGTCCCCAATGAATGAGCAGTTCTTC
CDR3 length: 21
V gene: TRBV3-1
J gene: TRBJ2-1
D gene: TRBD2
clone size: NA

CDR3 protein: CASSYGPLGGYGYTF
CDR3 DNA: TGTGCCAGCAGCTACGGGCCTCTCGGCGGGTATGGCTACACCTTC
CDR3 length: 15
V gene: TRBV11-1
J gene: TRBJ1-2
D gene: NA
clone size: NA

CDR3 protein: CAISETGGTDTQYF
CDR3 DNA: TGTGCCATCAGTGAGACAGGGGGCACAGATACGCAGTATTTT
CDR3 length: 14
V gene: TRBV10-3
J gene: TRBJ2-3
D gene: TRBD1
clone size: few

CDR3 protein: CSAPSAGTTDTQYF
CDR3 DNA: TGCAGTGCTCCCTCGGCCGGAACCACAGATACGCAGTATTTT
CDR3 length: 14
V gene: TRBV20-1
J gene: TRBJ2-3
D gene: NA
clone size: few

CDR3 protein: CASTRRGEQYF
CDR3 DNA: TGTGCCAGCACCCGTAGGGGCGAGCAGTACTTC
CDR3 length: 11
V gene: TRBV6-2/TRBV6-3
J gene: TRBJ2-7
D gene: NA
clone size: many

CDR3 protein: CASSLPTSGSYTGELFF
CDR3 DNA: TGCGCCAGCAGCTTGCCTACTAGCGGGAGTTATACCGGGGAGCTGTTTTTT
CDR3 length: 17
V gene: TRBV5-1
J gene: TRBJ2-2
D gene: TRBD2
clone size: few

CDR3 protein: CSAWKGNQPQHF
CDR3 DNA: TGCAGTGCATGGAAAGGCAATCAGCCCCAGCATTTT
CDR3 length: 12
V gene: TRBV20-1
J gene: TRBJ1-5
D gene: NA
clone size: NA

CDR3 protein: CSAREKGIRNTEAFF
CDR3 DNA: TGCAGTGCTAGGGAAAAGGGAATTAGGAACACTGAAGCTTTCTTT
CDR3 length: 15
V gene: TRBV20-1
J gene: TRBJ1-1
D gene: NA
clone size: few

CDR3 protein: CASSLHPKLVLDNEQFF
CDR3 DNA: TGTGCCAGCAGCTTGCACCCCAAACTAGTCCTAGACAATGAGCAGTTCTTC
CDR3 length: 17
V gene: TRBV5-4
J gene: TRBJ2-1
D gene: NA
clone size: NA

CDR3 protein: CASSDPVAGGTYEQYF
CDR3 DNA: TGTGCCAGCAGTGATCCCGTAGCGGGGGGGACCTACGAGCAGTACTTC
CDR3 length: 16
V gene: TRBV6-1
J gene: TRBJ2-7
D gene: TRBD2
clone size: NA

CDR3 protein: CASSFYPGQTQNIQYF
CDR3 DNA: TGTGCCAGCAGTTTTTATCCGGGACAGACACAAAACATTCAGTACTTC
CDR3 length: 16
V gene: TRBV28
J gene: TRBJ2-4
D gene: TRBD1
clone size: few

CDR3 protein: CASSASPGQTNTEAFF
CDR3 DNA: TGTGCCAGCAGCGCCTCACCGGGACAGACGAACACTGAAGCTTTCTTT
CDR3 length: 16
V gene: TRBV7-9
J gene: TRBJ1-1
D gene: TRBD1
clone size: NA

CDR3 protein: CASRARGSANEQFF
CDR3 DNA: TGTGCCAGCAGGGCTCGGGGTAGCGCTAATGAGCAGTTCTTC
CDR3 length: 14
V gene: TRBV2
J gene: TRBJ2-1
D gene: NA
clone size: few

CDR3 protein: CSATGLSNQPQHF
CDR3 DNA: TGCAGTGCTACTGGACTTAGCAATCAGCCCCAGCATTTT
CDR3 length: 13
V gene: TRBV20-1
J gene: TRBJ1-5
D gene: NA
clone size: few

CDR3 protein: CASRAMGWRETQYF
CDR3 DNA: TGTGCCAGCAGAGCCATGGGCTGGCGGGAGACCCAGTACTTC
CDR3 length: 14
V gene: TRBV28
J gene: TRBJ2-5
D gene: NA
clone size: NA

CDR3 protein: CASSAGQGSSYEQYF
CDR3 DNA: TGTGCCAGCAGTGCGGGACAGGGTTCCTCCTACGAGCAGTACTTC
CDR3 length: 15
V gene: TRBV2
J gene: TRBJ2-7
D gene: TRBD1
clone size: NA